The rows below give T cell receptor beta chains drawn from one sample of a study of cytomegalovirus exposure and HLA in healthy donors. The table came from immunoSEQ multiplex PCR; TCRdb's copy has only in-frame clones and leaves some out. Its listing shows 40,000 to 50,000 clones. Sequenced: PBMCs. The receptors stem from a woman aged 25 to 45 in good health and CMV-seronegative. CDR3s include the opening cysteine and the closing phenylalanine or tryptophan. A D gene is named only where the DNA matches it firmly.

v_gene	d_gene	j_gene	CDR3aa	CDR3nt
TRBV9	TRBD1	TRBJ1-2	CASSPLGTGLGYGYTF	TGTGCCAGCAGCCCCCTAGGGACAGGGCTCGGGTATGGCTACACCTTC
TRBV19	TRBD2	TRBJ2-2	CASTLPGLAGGDTGELFF	TGTGCCAGCACTCTCCCGGGACTAGCGGGAGGAGATACCGGGGAGCTGTTTTTT
TRBV29-1	.	TRBJ1-5	CSVPRVQSRACSNQPQHF	TGCAGCGTCCCCAGGGTCCAGTCCCGGGCGTGTAGCAATCAGCCCCAGCATTTT
TRBV15	.	TRBJ1-2	CATSRERGSGYGYTF	TGTGCCACCAGCAGAGAAAGGGGGTCCGGCTATGGCTACACCTTC
TRBV28	TRBD1	TRBJ1-2	CASRAGTALLARKNYYGYTF	TGTGCCAGCAGGGCCGGGACAGCTCTTTTGGCACGCAAAAATTACTATGGCTACACCTTC
TRBV29-1	TRBD1	TRBJ2-1	CSVEDGDRGEQFF	TGCAGCGTTGAAGATGGGGACAGGGGTGAGCAGTTCTTC
TRBV2	TRBD2	TRBJ2-1	CASSVRRGGGNEQFF	TGTGCCAGCAGTGTCCGGAGGGGCGGGGGGAATGAGCAGTTCTTC
TRBV28	.	TRBJ1-5	CASGYGGLGRFGNQPQHF	TGTGCCAGCGGGTACGGAGGGTTGGGGAGATTTGGCAATCAGCCCCAGCATTTT
TRBV21-1	.	TRBJ2-1	CASSKVGQGSYNEQFF	.
TRBV7-2	.	TRBJ2-5	CASSFTTSQETQYF	TGTGCCAGCAGCTTTACGACTAGCCAAGAGACCCAGTACTTC
TRBV30	.	TRBJ1-2	CAWNGGIRGYTF	TGTGCCTGGAATGGGGGGATTCGTGGCTACACCTTC
TRBV18	TRBD1	TRBJ1-5	CASSQQGGNQPQHF	TGTGCCAGCTCACAACAGGGGGGAAATCAGCCCCAGCATTTT
TRBV19	TRBD1	TRBJ1-2	CASSRDRGRMDYGYTF	TGTGCCAGTAGTAGAGACAGGGGGCGAATGGACTATGGCTACACCTTC
TRBV18	.	TRBJ2-1	CASSYLTQTPYNEQFF	TGTGCCAGCTCATACCTTACACAAACCCCCTACAATGAGCAGTTCTTC
TRBV4-3	TRBD2	TRBJ2-7	CASSQDRREAPLEQYF	TGCGCCAGCAGCCAAGATCGGCGGGAGGCCCCCTTGGAGCAGTACTTC
TRBV6-1	TRBD1	TRBJ1-2	CASSGYRDRGRNGYTF	TGTGCCAGCAGTGGATACCGGGACAGGGGGCGTAATGGCTACACCTTC
TRBV5-1	.	TRBJ2-7	CASSLSAPWQGSPEQYF	TGCGCCAGCAGCTTGTCGGCCCCTTGGCAGGGATCCCCTGAGCAGTACTTC
TRBV13	TRBD1	TRBJ2-7	CASSLGDRATYEQYF	TGTGCCAGCAGCTTAGGGGACAGGGCCACCTACGAGCAGTACTTC
TRBV4-3	TRBD2	TRBJ2-1	CASSQNYGLAANEQFF	TGCGCCAGCAGCCAAAATTACGGACTAGCGGCGAATGAGCAGTTCTTC
TRBV6-5	TRBD1	TRBJ2-1	CASSYSAGGTDEQFF	TGTGCCAGCAGTTACTCGGCAGGGGGCACGGATGAGCAGTTCTTC
TRBV27	TRBD1	TRBJ2-1	CASRLTGGVNEQFF	TGTGCCAGCAGACTCACAGGGGGCGTCAATGAGCAGTTCTTC
TRBV6-5	TRBD1	TRBJ2-1	CASSPGQDNEQFF	TGTGCCAGCAGTCCCGGACAGGACAATGAGCAGTTCTTC
TRBV6-5	.	TRBJ1-1	CASRSKQGRRTEAFF	TGTGCCAGCAGATCAAAACAGGGAAGAAGGACTGAAGCTTTCTTT
TRBV5-4	.	TRBJ1-1	CASSFGITGSTEAFF	TGTGCCAGCAGCTTTGGAATTACAGGGAGCACTGAAGCTTTCTTT
TRBV7-9	TRBD1	TRBJ1-4	CASRSTPGQGKRNEKLFF	TGTGCCAGCAGGTCAACCCCGGGACAGGGGAAGCGAAATGAAAAACTGTTTTTT
TRBV18	TRBD2	TRBJ2-7	CASSPRREGTYEQYF	TGTGCCAGCTCACCACGGCGGGAGGGAACCTACGAGCAGTACTTC
TRBV12-5	.	TRBJ2-5	CASGLGGETQYF	TGTGCTAGTGGCTTAGGAGGAGAGACCCAGTACTTC
TRBV15	TRBD1	TRBJ2-7	CATSRGTGLHISAYEQYF	TGTGCCACCAGCAGAGGGACAGGCCTTCATATTAGCGCCTACGAGCAGTACTTC
TRBV19	.	TRBJ2-7	CASSIQGTEQYF	TGTGCCAGTAGCATACAGGGTACCGAGCAGTACTTC
TRBV9	TRBD2	TRBJ2-3	CASSVVAGADTQYF	TGTGCCAGCAGCGTAGTAGCGGGAGCGGATACGCAGTATTTT
TRBV18	TRBD1	TRBJ1-5	CASSHRDRFLRSNQPQHF	TGTGCCAGCTCACACCGGGACAGGTTCCTCCGGAGCAATCAGCCCCAGCATTTT
TRBV29-1	TRBD2	TRBJ2-1	CSGNGLAGSEQFF	TGCAGCGGGAACGGACTAGCGGGGAGTGAGCAGTTCTTC